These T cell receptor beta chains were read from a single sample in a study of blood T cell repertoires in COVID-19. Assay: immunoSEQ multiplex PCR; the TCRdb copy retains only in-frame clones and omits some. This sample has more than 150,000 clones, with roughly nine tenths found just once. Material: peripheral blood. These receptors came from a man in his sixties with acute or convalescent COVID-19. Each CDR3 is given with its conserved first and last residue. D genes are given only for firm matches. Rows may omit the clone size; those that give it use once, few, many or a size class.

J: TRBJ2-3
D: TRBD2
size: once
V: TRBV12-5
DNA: TGTGCTAGTGGTGTGACACGGGGGGGAAGCACAGATACGCAGTATTTT
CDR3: CASGVTRGGSTDTQYF

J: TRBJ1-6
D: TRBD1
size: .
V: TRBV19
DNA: TGTGCCAGTAAGGAGACAGGGACTTCACCCCTCCACTTT
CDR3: CASKETGTSPLHF

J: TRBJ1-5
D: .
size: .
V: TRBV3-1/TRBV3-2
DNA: TGTGCCAGCAGCCCTAGGGGGTCGAATCAGCCCCAGCATTTT
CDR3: CASSPRGSNQPQHF

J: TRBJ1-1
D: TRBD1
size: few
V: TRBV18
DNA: TGTGCCAGCTTCACCCGACAGGGAAAAACTGAAGCTTTCTTT
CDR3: CASFTRQGKTEAFF

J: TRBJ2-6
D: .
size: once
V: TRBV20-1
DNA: TGCAGTGCTAGTCCCGGGTCAGGGGCCAACGTCCTGACTTTC
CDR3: CSASPGSGANVLTF

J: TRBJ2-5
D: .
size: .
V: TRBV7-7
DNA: TGTGCCAGCAGCATAGGTGGGGCGGGGGCCCAGGAGACCCAGTACTTC
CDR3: CASSIGGAGAQETQYF

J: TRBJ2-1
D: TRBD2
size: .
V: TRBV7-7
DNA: TGTGCCAGCAGCTCCACTAGCGGGGGATACAATGAGCAGTTCTTC
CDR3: CASSSTSGGYNEQFF

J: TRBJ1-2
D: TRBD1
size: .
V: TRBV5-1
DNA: TGCGCCAGCAGCTTCAGAGGACAGGGAGATGGCTACACCTTC
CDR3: CASSFRGQGDGYTF

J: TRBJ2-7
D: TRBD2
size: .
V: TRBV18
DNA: TGTGCCAGCTCACCACGGAGCGGGGGCCGCTACGAGCAGTACTTC
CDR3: CASSPRSGGRYEQYF

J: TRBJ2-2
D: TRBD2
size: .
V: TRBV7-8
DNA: TGTGCCAGCAGCTTATTGCCGGGGGGGCACGCGAACACCGGGGAGCTGTTTTTT
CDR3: CASSLLPGGHANTGELFF

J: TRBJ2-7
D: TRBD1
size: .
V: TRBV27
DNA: TGTGCCAGCAGACACTCGGGACAGAACTACGAGCAGTACTTC
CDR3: CASRHSGQNYEQYF

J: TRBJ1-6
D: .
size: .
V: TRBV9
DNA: TGTGCCAGCAGCGTAGAGGCAGGATCGGCTAATTCACCCCTCCACTTT
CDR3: CASSVEAGSANSPLHF

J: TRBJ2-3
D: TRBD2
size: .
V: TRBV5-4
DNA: TGTGCCAGCAGCTTGGAACTAGCGGGGGTCACAGATACGCAGTATTTT
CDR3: CASSLELAGVTDTQYF

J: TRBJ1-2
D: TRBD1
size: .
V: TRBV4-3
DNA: TGCGCCAGCAGCCGGGCGGGTCAGGGGGAGAGGGAGGTATATGGCTACACCTTC
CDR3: CASSRAGQGEREVYGYTF

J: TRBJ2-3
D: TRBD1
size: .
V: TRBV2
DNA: TGTGCCAGCAGTATTAGGACAGGGGTTACAGATACGCAGTATTTT
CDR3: CASSIRTGVTDTQYF

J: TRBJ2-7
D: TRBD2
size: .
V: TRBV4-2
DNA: TGTGCCAGCAGCCAGGGAACCCAGCGGGGGGCCTACGAAGAGCAGTACTTC
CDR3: CASSQGTQRGAYEEQYF

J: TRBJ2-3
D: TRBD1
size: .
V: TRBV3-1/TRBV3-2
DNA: TGTGCCAGCAGCCACGCAGGGACAGGGGGCCAAGATACGCAGTATTTT
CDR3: CASSHAGTGGQDTQYF

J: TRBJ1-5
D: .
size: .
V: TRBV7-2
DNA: TGTGCCAGCAGCCCTCAGGGGCGAAGCCAGCCCCAGCATTTT
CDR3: CASSPQGRSQPQHF

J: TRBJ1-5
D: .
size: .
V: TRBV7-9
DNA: TGTGCCAGCCAGGGCAGGGGAAGCAATCAGCCCCAGCATTTT
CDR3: CASQGRGSNQPQHF

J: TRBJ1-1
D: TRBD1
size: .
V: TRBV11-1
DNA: TGTGCCAGTGGACAGGCTCGCCTGGGTGAAGCTTTCTTT
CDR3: CASGQARLGEAFF

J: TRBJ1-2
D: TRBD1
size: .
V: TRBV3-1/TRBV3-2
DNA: TGTGCCAGCAGCCAGGGGCCGGGACAGCACTATGGCTACACCTTC
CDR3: CASSQGPGQHYGYTF

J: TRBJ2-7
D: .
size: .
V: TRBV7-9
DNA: TGTGCCAGCAGCCAAATAGGGGTCTACGAGCAGTACTTC
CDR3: CASSQIGVYEQYF

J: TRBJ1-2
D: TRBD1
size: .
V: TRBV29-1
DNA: TGCAGCGTTCGACCCGGGACAGGGGGCGGATATGGCTACACCTTC
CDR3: CSVRPGTGGGYGYTF

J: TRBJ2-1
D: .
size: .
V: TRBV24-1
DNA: TGTGCCACCATGCGGTCGGGGGATAGCCCTAGGGATGAGCAGTTCTTC
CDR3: CATMRSGDSPRDEQFF

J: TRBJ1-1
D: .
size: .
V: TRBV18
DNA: TGTGCCAGCTCACAGCATAAACACACTGAAGCTTTCTTT
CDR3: CASSQHKHTEAFF

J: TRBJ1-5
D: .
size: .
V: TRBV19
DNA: TGTGCCAGTAACCGGGACAACTACAATCAGCCCCAGCATTTT
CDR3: CASNRDNYNQPQHF

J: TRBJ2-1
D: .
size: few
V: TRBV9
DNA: TGTGCCAGCAGCGTAGCCGGGACTGCCTACAATGAGCAGTTCTTC
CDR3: CASSVAGTAYNEQFF

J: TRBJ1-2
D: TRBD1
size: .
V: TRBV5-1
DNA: TGCGCCAGCAGCTTTACAGGGGCAGGGGACTATGGCTACACCTTC
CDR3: CASSFTGAGDYGYTF

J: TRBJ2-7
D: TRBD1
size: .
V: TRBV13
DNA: TGTGCCAGCAGCCCCCGGGACAGATCCTACGAGCAGTACTTC
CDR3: CASSPRDRSYEQYF

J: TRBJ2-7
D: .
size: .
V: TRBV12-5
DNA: TGTGCTAGTGGTTTTACTGAGGGTGACGAGCAGTACTTC
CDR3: CASGFTEGDEQYF

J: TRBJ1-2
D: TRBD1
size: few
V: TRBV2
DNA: TGTGCCAGCAGCCTTGGGACAGGGGGAGGTGGCTACACCTTC
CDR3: CASSLGTGGGGYTF

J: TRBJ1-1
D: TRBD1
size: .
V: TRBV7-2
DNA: TGTGCCAGCATCCAGGGGGACAGTAACACTGAAGCTTTCTTT
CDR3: CASIQGDSNTEAFF

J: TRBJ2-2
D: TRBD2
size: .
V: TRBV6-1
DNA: TGTGCCAGCAGTGGCAGACTAGCGGGGGGGCCCGGGGAGCTGTTTTTT
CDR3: CASSGRLAGGPGELFF

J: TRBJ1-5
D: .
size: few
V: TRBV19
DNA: TGTGCCAGTAGTATCGGTCCTCGTGGCAATCAGCCCCAGCATTTT
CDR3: CASSIGPRGNQPQHF

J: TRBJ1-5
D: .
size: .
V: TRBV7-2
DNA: TGTGCCAGCAGTTTGGAGGTTGGTCAGCCCCAGCATTTT
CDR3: CASSLEVGQPQHF